The sample holds a few counts of the clone carrying this T cell receptor beta chain. Antigen: not known. The sample's time point: late sampling 161 to 241 days after vaccination in three convalescent patients. Treatment: 10-day PBMC culture with coronavirus spike peptide pools or control peptides (ViraFEST assay). TCRs were sequenced by ViraFEST after antigen-specific T cells had been expanded with peptide pools. The CDR3 consists of 13 residues. Germline loops: CDR1 DFQATT, CDR2 SNEGSKA (reference sequence). Trimming took off 6 bases at V and 6 bases at J, with 16 bases between the two ends. The data stem from a study of vaccination and CD4 T cells after COVID-19. Study-wide context: Convalescent donors totaled six males and four females, including two who were Hispanic. Post-COVID draws followed diagnosis by a median approximately 100 days (range 35 to 161). Broader study findings: Going from about 22 to 38, median SARS-CoV-2-reactive clonotypes did not rise significantly.

An Oncomine TCR Beta short-read assay was used to sequence the DNA from cultured CD4+ T cells. TCRdb called the PCR reads again in MiXCR, with one record for every CDR3 protein. The repertoire holds about 20,000 distinct CDR3 sequences, with approximately 38% as singletons. The TCR sequence derives from a human donor who had recovered from COVID-19. The sample consisted of CD4+ T cells from blood, cultured in vitro, taken about 7 months after SARS-CoV-2 vaccination. The gene calls are TRBV20-1 and TRBJ2-3; D tentatively reads TRBD1 or TRBD2 (6 bases each). CDR3 sequence: CSAKEGGRDTQYF. CDR3 nucleotides: TGCAGTGCGAAGGAGGGGGGTCGGGATACGCAGTATTTT.